This paragraph covers one TCR beta chain sequence. The time point denotes: pre-treatment sample, taken before nivolumab and TIL therapy. This entry belongs to a study of TIL therapy for anti-PD-1-resistant metastatic lung cancer. Looked up from germline, CDR1 is SNHLY and CDR2 is FYNNEI. CDR3 size: 14 residues. The immunoSEQ assay was v3. TCRdb keeps only in-frame clones here, not all; method: immunoSEQ multiplex PCR. The sample lists around 59,000 clones, roughly 69% seen once, with 6% to 7% in the top ten. V usage is TRBV2 and J usage is TRBJ2-3; D tentatively reads TRBD1 or TRBD2 (6 bases each). The sequence was collected from a person aged 25 to 85 with non-small cell lung cancer. The sample here was blood, taken at baseline. The CDR3 coding sequence is TGTGCAAGTAAACAAGGGGGAGGTGGAGATACGCAGTATTTT. Protein product: CASKQGGGGDTQYF.